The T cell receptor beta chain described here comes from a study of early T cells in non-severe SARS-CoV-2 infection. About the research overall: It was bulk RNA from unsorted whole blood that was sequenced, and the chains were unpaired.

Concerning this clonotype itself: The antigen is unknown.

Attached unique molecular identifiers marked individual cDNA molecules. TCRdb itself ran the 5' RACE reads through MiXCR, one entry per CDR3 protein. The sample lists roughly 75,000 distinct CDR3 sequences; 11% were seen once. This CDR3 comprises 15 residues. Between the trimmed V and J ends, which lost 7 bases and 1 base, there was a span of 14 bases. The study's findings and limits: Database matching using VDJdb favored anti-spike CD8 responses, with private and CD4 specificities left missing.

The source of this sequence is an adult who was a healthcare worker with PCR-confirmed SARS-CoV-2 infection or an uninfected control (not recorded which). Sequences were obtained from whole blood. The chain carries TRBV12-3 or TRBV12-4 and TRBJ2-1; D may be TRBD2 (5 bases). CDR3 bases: TGTGCCAGCACCAATGAGGGCGGATCCTACAATGAGCAGTTCTTC. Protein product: CASTNEGGSYNEQFF.